Below, 25 T cell receptor beta chains from the same sample are listed, as sequenced in a study of CD8+CD57+ T cells in acquired aplastic anemia listed by TCRdb under 2018. The run used an Illumina HiSeq 2000. Profiling of TCR beta VDJ combinations and CDR3 sequences used genomic DNA as the template. The public sequencing data were trimmed at Q25 with fastp and processed into clonotypes with MiXCR by TCRdb, which kept only in-frame beta chains. Each entry is one CDR3 protein sequence, shown with its most common DNA and genes. The sample table records some 150,000 distinct CDR3 sequences; about 64% of these occur just once. Roughly half of the sample is taken by the ten largest. Expansion of CD8+CD57+ cells had been shown by flow cytometry in the patients chosen for sequencing. Sequences were obtained from sorted CD4+, CD8+, or CD8+CD57+ T cells (not recorded which) from PBMCs. The receptor source for this set is a human donor with aplastic anemia.

V is TRBV29-1 and J is TRBJ1-2; unclear D gene. The V end lost 6 bases, the J end lost 4 bases, and 24 bases lay between the germline ends. The germline CDR1 and CDR2 sequences are SQVTM and ANQGSEA. The CDR3 totals 16 residues. The CDR3 is CSVDPSSQNVGYGYTF. The CDR3 DNA follows: TGCAGCGTGGATCCCTCGTCGCAAAACGTGGGCTATGGCTACACCTTC.

The J gene is TRBJ2-7, the V gene TRBV24-1; the D gene could be TRBD1 or TRBD2 (5 bases each). The CDR3 spans 15 residues. Germline CDR1 and CDR2: KGHDR and SFDVKD. Trimming took 3 bases from V and 0 from J, leaving 11 bases between them. The CDR3 nucleotides are TGTGCCACCAGTGATCGGGGACGGGGCTCCTACGAGCAGTACTTC. Amino acid sequence: CATSDRGRGSYEQYF.

Only one count was recorded for this clonotype. The chain recombines TRBV7-9 with TRBJ2-7; D is ambiguous. Trimming removed 5 bases at V and 5 bases at J, with 10 bases between. CDR1 and CDR2 (germline): SEHNR, FQNEAQ (reference sequence). This CDR3 is built from 12 residues. CDR3 loop: CASSLTINEQYF. The CDR3, as DNA: TGTGCCAGCAGCCTAACGATTAACGAGCAGTACTTC.

The chain is built from TRBV19 and TRBJ1-5; 9 bases fit TRBD1. Germline CDR1 and CDR2: LNHDA and SQIVND (reference sequence). This CDR3 spans 13 amino acids. V lost 6 bases, J lost 5 bases, and 2 bases stayed unmatched. CDR3 protein: CASRDRGDQPQHF. The DNA for the CDR3 is TGTGCCAGTAGGGACAGGGGAGATCAGCCCCAGCATTTT. The full variable domain, with the rest looked up from reference TRBV19 and TRBJ1-5, is DGGITQSPKYLFRKEGQNVTLSCEQNLNHDAMYWYRQDPGQGLRLIYYSQIVNDFQKGDIAEGYSVSREKKESFPLTVTSAQKNPTAFYLCASRDRGDQPQHFGDGTRLSIL.

The gene calls are TRBV7-3 and TRBJ1-1; D might be TRBD1 (6 bases). Looked up from germline, CDR1 is SGHTA and CDR2 is FQGTGA. V was trimmed by 0 bases and J by 5 bases, leaving 10 bases between them. The CDR3 totals 14 residues. As DNA, the CDR3 is TGTGCCAGCAGCTTAACGGGGGGCCGAACTGAAGCTTTCTTT. Protein product: CASSLTGGRTEAFF. Full variable domain (rest looked up from reference TRBV7-3 and TRBJ1-1): GAGVSQTPSNKVTEKGKYVELRCDPISGHTALYWYRQSLGQGPEFLIYFQGTGAADDSGLPNDRFFAVRPEGSVSTLKIQRTERGDSAVYLCASSLTGGRTEAFFGQGTRLTVV.

The chain recombines TRBV7-8 with TRBJ1-3; D remains unclear. V lost 1 base to trimming and J lost 0 bases, with 7 bases between them. Germline CDR1 SGHVS, CDR2 FQNEAQ. There are 15 residues in the CDR3. As DNA, the CDR3 is TGTGCCAGCAGCTTAGGGTCTCCCTCTGGAAACACCATATATTTT. Its protein product is CASSLGSPSGNTIYF.

The chain joins TRBV12-3 or TRBV12-4 to TRBJ1-2; D is unresolved. The CDR3 has 13 residues. Trimming cost V 7 bases and J 8 bases, with 17 bases left between them. CDR3 residues: CASTDRWAPGYTF. The CDR3 region has the DNA TGTGCCAGCACCGACCGTTGGGCTCCGGGCTACACCTTC.

The J gene is TRBJ1-3, the V gene TRBV20-1; perhaps TRBD1 as D (6 bases). Deletions cut 0 bases from V and 5 bases from J, with 20 bases between. The CDR3 is made up of 17 amino acids. The germline CDR1 and CDR2 sequences are DFQATT and SNEGSKA (reference sequence). The CDR3 DNA follows: TGCAGTGCTAGAGATGACGGCGAGGACAGAGCCCGAAACACCATATATTTT. Translation gives CSARDDGEDRARNTIYF.

This clonotype has only a few counts. The gene calls are TRBV7-2 and TRBJ2-5; TRBD1 matches at 8 bases. The CDR3 runs 13 residues. V shed 6 bases, J shed 5 bases, and the junction held 5 bases outside the gene matches. Germline assignment: CDR1 SGHTA and CDR2 FQGNSA. The CDR3 spells CASRLTGVETQYF. The CDR3 region has the DNA TGTGCCAGCAGGTTGACAGGGGTGGAGACCCAGTACTTC.

V gene TRBV7-9 combines with J gene TRBJ2-7, with 11 bases fitting TRBD2. The CDR3 has 16 residues. V was clipped by 8 bases and J by 3 bases; unmatched bases: 12. Germline CDR1 is SEHNR and CDR2 is FQNEAQ (reference sequence). The CDR3 nucleotides are TGTGCCAGCGGTTCCATAGCGGGGGGGTCCTTCTACGAGCAGTACTTC. This gives the protein CASGSIAGGSFYEQYF.

This clonotype was observed a handful of times. The V call is TRBV7-9, the J call TRBJ2-7; a possible D gene is TRBD1 (6 bases). Germline CDR1 and CDR2: SEHNR and FQNEAQ (reference sequence). The CDR3 runs to 14 residues. Trimming removed 1 base at V and 4 bases at J, with 11 bases between. CDR3 loop: CASSLDRDKYEQYF. CDR3 sequence (DNA): TGTGCCAGCAGCTTAGACAGGGACAAGTACGAGCAGTACTTC.

Comments on this clonotype: Just one base apart from a much larger clone, this may be a read error. The chain employs TRBV20-1 and TRBJ1-2; no firm D call. The CDR3 consists of 15 residues. Germline V CDR1 and CDR2: DFQATT, SNEGSKA (reference sequence). The V and J ends lost 7 bases and 4 bases respectively, with 22 bases between them. The CDR3 bases are TGCAGTGGATCAGGCATCGCTGACCTAAGCTATGGCTACACCTTC. Protein product: CSGSGIADLSYGYTF.

This clonotype occurred a few times. The chain has TRBV10-3 and TRBJ1-2, with D maybe TRBD1 (5 bases). This CDR3 has 16 residues. Trimming shortened V by 3 bases and J by 6 bases, and 20 bases separated the two germline ends. The V gene's germline CDR1 is ENHRY and CDR2 SYGVKD. The CDR3 region is CAISDSSLGGGDGYTF. For the CDR3, the DNA is TGTGCCATCAGTGACTCGTCACTGGGTGGAGGGGATGGCTACACCTTC.

This rearrangement joins TRBV25-1 to TRBJ2-1, with a tentative D call TRBD1 (5 bases). The CDR3 runs to 13 residues. Trimming removed 5 bases at V and 7 bases at J, with 12 bases between. The germline CDR1 and CDR2 sequences are MGHDK and SYGVNS. Here the CDR3 reads CASSRGRENEQFF. CDR3 coding DNA: TGTGCCAGCAGTCGTGGCAGGGAAAATGAGCAGTTCTTC.

This clonotype was detected ten times or more. V gene TRBV29-1 combines with J gene TRBJ2-3; 16 bases match TRBD2. The CDR3 runs to 17 residues. Losses at the gene ends were 4 bases for V and 1 base for J; bases not matched to a gene: 5. Germline CDR1 SQVTM, CDR2 ANQGSEA. The CDR3 reads CSVAGLAGGPGTDTQYF. In DNA form, the CDR3 reads TGCAGCGTTGCGGGACTAGCGGGAGGGCCGGGCACAGATACGCAGTATTTT.

This clonotype was seen only once. The J gene is TRBJ1-5, the V gene TRBV20-1; no definite D call. The CDR3 spans 15 residues. CDR1 is DFQATT and CDR2 is SNEGSKA in the germline V gene (reference sequence). Trimming shortened V by 3 bases and J by 8 bases, and 20 bases separated the two germline ends. CDR3 nucleotides: TGCAGTGCTAGGGGCCCATACGACACCGGGGAGCCCCAGCATTTT. Protein product: CSARGPYDTGEPQHF.

The gene calls are TRBV2 and TRBJ1-6; D is possibly TRBD1 (5 bases). The CDR3 spans 15 residues. CDR1 SNHLY and CDR2 FYNNEI come from the germline V gene. V was clipped by 6 bases and J by 10 bases, with 19 bases between them. CDR3 loop: CASSPRGGGRSPLHF. CDR3 DNA: TGTGCCAGCAGCCCGAGAGGCGGGGGTCGGTCACCCCTCCACTTT. The full variable domain, with the rest looked up from reference TRBV2 and TRBJ1-6, is EPEVTQTPSHQVTQMGQEVILRCVPISNHLYFYWYRQILGQKVEFLVSFYNNEISEKSEIFDDQFSVERPDGSNFTLKIRSTKLEDSAMYFCASSPRGGGRSPLHFGNGTRLTVT.

This clonotype appeared many times. This chain links TRBV6-4 with TRBJ2-3; 7 bases line up with TRBD2. The germline CDR1 and CDR2 sequences are MRHNA and SNTAGT. V trimming: 2 bases; J trimming: 2 bases; junction bases outside the gene matches: 7. CDR3 length equals 16 residues. CDR3 in DNA: TGTGCCAGCAGTGACCTGACTAGCTTCGACACAGATACGCAGTATTTT. This gives the protein CASSDLTSFDTDTQYF.

The sample holds a few counts of this clonotype. The chain couples TRBV20-1 to TRBJ1-4, with TRBD1 matching 8 bases. CDR1 DFQATT and CDR2 SNEGSKA come from the germline V gene (reference sequence). Trimming removed 3 bases from V and 7 bases from J; junction bases left unmatched: 10. The CDR3 has 15 amino acids. The CDR3: CSASRPGQESEKLFF. The CDR3 coding sequence is TGCAGTGCTAGTCGCCCGGGACAGGAATCTGAAAAACTGTTTTTT.

The CDR3 DNA is TGTGCCAGCAGCTCCGGGGGACTAGCGGGGACAGATACGCAGTATTTT. Its protein product is CASSSGGLAGTDTQYF. The chain joins TRBV7-2 to TRBJ2-3; 13 bases match TRBD2. Germline trimming cut 4 bases from V and 3 bases from J; bases unmatched to any gene: 4. The CDR3 is made up of 16 amino acids. CDR1 is SGHTA and CDR2 is FQGNSA in the germline V gene.

The chain is built from TRBV5-6 and TRBJ2-2, with 7 bases aligning to TRBD1. The CDR3 sequence is 16 residues long. Trimming cost V 1 base and J 5 bases; bases outside gene matches: 8. Per germline, CDR1 SGHDT and CDR2 YYEEEE. This CDR3 is CASSLLQGVRTGELFF. As DNA, the CDR3 is TGTGCCAGCAGCTTGTTGCAGGGGGTACGGACCGGGGAGCTGTTTTTT. Combining the CDR3 with reference TRBV5-6 and TRBJ2-2 gives the whole variable domain DAGVTQSPTHLIKTRGQQVTLRCSPKSGHDTVSWYQQALGQGPQFIFQYYEEEERQRGNFPDRFSGHQFPNYSSELNVNALLLGDSALYLCASSLLQGVRTGELFFGEGSRLTVL.

The rearrangement joins TRBV10-3 to TRBJ1-5; 7 nucleotides align to TRBD1. The CDR3 is 15 residues long. Per germline, CDR1 ENHRY and CDR2 SYGVKD. Germline trimming cut 2 bases from V and 6 bases from J; bases unmatched to any gene: 7. The CDR3: CAISENTGVPQPQHF. CDR3 bases: TGTGCCATCAGTGAGAACACAGGGGTTCCTCAGCCCCAGCATTTT.

The gene calls are TRBV10-3 and TRBJ1-5; D is ambiguous. V dropped 5 bases and J dropped 4 bases, with 12 bases sitting between them. Germline V gene data show CDR1 as ENHRY and CDR2 as SYGVKD. This CDR3 contains 14 residues. CDR3 sequence reads: CAISPGKMNQPQHF. The DNA of the CDR3 is TGTGCCATCAGTCCGGGCAAGATGAATCAGCCCCAGCATTTT.

This clonotype has ten or more counts. This may be a read error: a much more frequent sequence differs by one nucleotide. This chain joins TRBV5-1 and TRBJ2-7; D is perhaps TRBD2 (5 bases). The CDR3 is 14 amino acids. The V and J ends lost 3 bases and 4 bases respectively, with 14 bases between them. CDR1 is SGHRS and CDR2 is YFSETQ in the germline V gene. CDR3 nucleotides: TGCGCCAGCAGCTCGTTGGACTCACCGTACGAGCAGTACTTC. It translates to CASSSLDSPYEQYF.

The chain combines TRBV25-1 with TRBJ1-6; D unclear. V lost 3 bases, J lost 10 bases, and 10 bases lay in between. CDR1 and CDR2 from the germline V gene are MGHDK and SYGVNS. CDR3 length: 13 amino acids. CDR3 bases: TGTGCCAGCAGTGATGTAGTGGGCTCACCCCTCCACTTT. Amino acid sequence: CASSDVVGSPLHF.